The count of the clone carrying this TCR beta chain is one. Its antigen remains unknown. The sample originates from a study of cytomegalovirus exposure and HLA in healthy donors. Study findings and constraints: TCR sequences were mostly rare, though some public TCRs occurred in many donors.

With 1 base clipped from V and 6 bases from J, the junction kept 5 bases outside the gene matches. This CDR3 has 14 residues. The germline V gene has CDR1 GTSNPN and CDR2 SVGIG (reference sequence). The protocol was immunoSEQ multiplex PCR, while the TCRdb copy is restricted to in-frame clones and leaves out a portion. The table records 110,000 or so clones, about 91% of them present only once. The sample was PBMCs. The receptor was derived from a young man in good health and CMV-seronegative. This chain joins TRBV30 and TRBJ1-5, with TRBD1 matching 8 bases. CDR3 sequence: CAWSADRGIQPQHF. CDR3 in DNA: TGTGCCTGGAGTGCCGACAGGGGTATTCAGCCCCAGCATTTT.